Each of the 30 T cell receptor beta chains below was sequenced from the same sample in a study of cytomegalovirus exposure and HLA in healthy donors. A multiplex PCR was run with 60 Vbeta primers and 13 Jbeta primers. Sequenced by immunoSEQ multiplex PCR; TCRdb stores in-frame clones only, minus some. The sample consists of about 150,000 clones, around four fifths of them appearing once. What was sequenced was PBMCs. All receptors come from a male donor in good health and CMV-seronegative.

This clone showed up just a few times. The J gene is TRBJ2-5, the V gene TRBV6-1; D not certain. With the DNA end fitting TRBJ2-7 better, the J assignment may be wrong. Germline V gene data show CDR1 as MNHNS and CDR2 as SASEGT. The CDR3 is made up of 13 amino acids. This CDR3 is CASSVSSPYEQYF. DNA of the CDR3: TGTGCCAGCAGTGTTTCATCACCCTACGAGCAGTACTTC.

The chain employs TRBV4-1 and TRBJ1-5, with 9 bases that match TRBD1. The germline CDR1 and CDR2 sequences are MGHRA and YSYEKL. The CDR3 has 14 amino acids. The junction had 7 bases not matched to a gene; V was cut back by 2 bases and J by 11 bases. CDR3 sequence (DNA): TGCGCCAGCAGCCAACACACAGGGGGCGAGTCCCAGCATTTT. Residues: CASSQHTGGESQHF.

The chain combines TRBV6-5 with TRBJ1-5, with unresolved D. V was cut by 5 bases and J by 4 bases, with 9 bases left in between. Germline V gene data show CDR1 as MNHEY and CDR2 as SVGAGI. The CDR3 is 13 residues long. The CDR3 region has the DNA TGTGCCAGCAGTCTGAGCGGGAATCAGCCCCAGCATTTT. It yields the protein CASSLSGNQPQHF.

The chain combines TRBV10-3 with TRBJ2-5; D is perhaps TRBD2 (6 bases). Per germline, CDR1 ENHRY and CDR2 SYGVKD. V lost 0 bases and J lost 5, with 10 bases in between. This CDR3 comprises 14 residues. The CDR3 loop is CAISESLGRETQYF. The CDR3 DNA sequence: TGTGCCATCAGTGAGTCATTAGGGAGGGAGACCCAGTACTTC.

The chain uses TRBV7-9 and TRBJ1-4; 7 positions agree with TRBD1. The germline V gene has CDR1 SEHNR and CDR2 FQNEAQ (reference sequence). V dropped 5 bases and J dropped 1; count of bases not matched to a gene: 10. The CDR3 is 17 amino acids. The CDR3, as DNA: TGTGCCAGCAGCCCCAGACAGGGACCGGGAACTAATGAAAAACTGTTTTTT. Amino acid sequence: CASSPRQGPGTNEKLFF. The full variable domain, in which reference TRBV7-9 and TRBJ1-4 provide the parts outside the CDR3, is DTGVSQNPRHKITKRGQNVTFRCDPISEHNRLYWYRQTLGQGPEFLTYFQNEAQLEKSRLLSDRFSAERPKGSFSTLEIQRTEQGDSAMYLCASSPRQGPGTNEKLFFGSGTQLSVL.

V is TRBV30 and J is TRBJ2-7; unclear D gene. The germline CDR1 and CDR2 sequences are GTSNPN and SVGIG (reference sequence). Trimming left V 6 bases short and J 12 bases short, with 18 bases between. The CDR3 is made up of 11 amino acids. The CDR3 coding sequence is TGTGCCTGCCGAAGGTCGGCAGGTCTGTACTTC. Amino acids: CACRRSAGLYF.

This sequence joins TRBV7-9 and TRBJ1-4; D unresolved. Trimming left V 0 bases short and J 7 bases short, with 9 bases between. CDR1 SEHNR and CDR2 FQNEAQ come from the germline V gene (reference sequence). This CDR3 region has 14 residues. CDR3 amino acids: CASSLAQVTEKLFF. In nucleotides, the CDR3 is TGTGCCAGCAGCTTAGCCCAGGTTACTGAAAAACTGTTTTTT.

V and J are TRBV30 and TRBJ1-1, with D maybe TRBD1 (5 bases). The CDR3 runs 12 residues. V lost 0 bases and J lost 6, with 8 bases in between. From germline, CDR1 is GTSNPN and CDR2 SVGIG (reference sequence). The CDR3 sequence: CAWSVTGPEAFF. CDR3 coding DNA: TGTGCCTGGAGTGTAACAGGTCCTGAAGCTTTCTTT.

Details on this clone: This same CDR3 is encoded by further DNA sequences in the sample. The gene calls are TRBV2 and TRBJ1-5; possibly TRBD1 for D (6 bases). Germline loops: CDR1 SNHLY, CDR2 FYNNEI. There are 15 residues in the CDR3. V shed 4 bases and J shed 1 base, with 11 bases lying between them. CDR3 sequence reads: CASSGGLTSNQPQHF. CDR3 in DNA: TGTGCCAGCAGTGGGGGGCTGACGAGCAATCAGCCCCAGCATTTT.

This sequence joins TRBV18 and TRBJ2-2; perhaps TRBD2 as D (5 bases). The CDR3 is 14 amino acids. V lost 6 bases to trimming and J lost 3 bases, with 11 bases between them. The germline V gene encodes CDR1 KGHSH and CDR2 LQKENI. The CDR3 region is CASSPGLHTGELFF. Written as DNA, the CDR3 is TGTGCCAGCTCCCCGGGGTTACACACCGGGGAGCTGTTTTTT.

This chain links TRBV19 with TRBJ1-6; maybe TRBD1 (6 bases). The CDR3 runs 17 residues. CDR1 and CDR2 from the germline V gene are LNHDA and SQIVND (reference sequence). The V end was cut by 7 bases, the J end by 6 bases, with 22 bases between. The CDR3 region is CASTPPSGQKRNSPLHF. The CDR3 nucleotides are TGTGCCAGTACCCCCCCCTCCGGACAGAAACGTAATTCACCCCTCCACTTT.

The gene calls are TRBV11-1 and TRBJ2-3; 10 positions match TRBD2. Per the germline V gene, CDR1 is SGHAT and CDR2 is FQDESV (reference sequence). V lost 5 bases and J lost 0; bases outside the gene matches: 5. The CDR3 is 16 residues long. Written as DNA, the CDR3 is TGTGCCAGCAGCCTCAGGACTAGCGGAAGCACAGATACGCAGTATTTT. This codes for CASSLRTSGSTDTQYF.

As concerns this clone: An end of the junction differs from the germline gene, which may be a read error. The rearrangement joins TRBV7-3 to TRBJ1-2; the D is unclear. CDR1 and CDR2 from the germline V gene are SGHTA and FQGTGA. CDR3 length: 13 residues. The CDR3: CASSSFRGEALAF. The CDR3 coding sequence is TGTGCCAGCAGCTCCTTTCGTGGGGAGGCCCTCGCCTTC. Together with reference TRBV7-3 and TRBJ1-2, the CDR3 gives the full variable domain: GAGVSQTPSNKVTEKGKYVELRCDPISGHTALYWYRQSLGQGPEFLIYFQGTGAADDSGLPNDRFFAVRPEGSVSTLKIQRTERGDSAVYLCASSSFRGEALAFGSGTRLTVV.

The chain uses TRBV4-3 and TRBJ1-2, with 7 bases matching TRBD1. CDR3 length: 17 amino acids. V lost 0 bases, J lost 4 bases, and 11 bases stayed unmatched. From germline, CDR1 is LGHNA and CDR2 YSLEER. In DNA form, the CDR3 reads TGCGCCAGCAGCCAAGAAGGTCCCCAGGGGGTCGCCTATGGCTACACCTTC. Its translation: CASSQEGPQGVAYGYTF.

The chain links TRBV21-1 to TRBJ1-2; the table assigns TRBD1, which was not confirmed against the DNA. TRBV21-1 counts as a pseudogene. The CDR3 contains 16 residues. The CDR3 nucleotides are TGTGCCAGCAGCAAAGGGCCGGGACAGGGATTTAATGGCTACACCTTC. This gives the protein CASSKGPGQGFNGYTF.

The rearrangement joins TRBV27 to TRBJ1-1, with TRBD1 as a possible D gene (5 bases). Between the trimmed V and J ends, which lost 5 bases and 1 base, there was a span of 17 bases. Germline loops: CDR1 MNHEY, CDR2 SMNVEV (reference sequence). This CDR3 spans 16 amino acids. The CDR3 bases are TGTGCCAGCAGTACGACCTTACAGGTTGCGAACACTGAAGCTTTCTTT. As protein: CASSTTLQVANTEAFF.

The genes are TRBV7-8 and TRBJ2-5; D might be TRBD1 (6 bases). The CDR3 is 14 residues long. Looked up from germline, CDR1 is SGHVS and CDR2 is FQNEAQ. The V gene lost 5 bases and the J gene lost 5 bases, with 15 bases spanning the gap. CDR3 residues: CASSAKQGRETQYF. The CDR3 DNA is TGTGCCAGCAGCGCGAAACAGGGTCGGGAGACCCAGTACTTC.

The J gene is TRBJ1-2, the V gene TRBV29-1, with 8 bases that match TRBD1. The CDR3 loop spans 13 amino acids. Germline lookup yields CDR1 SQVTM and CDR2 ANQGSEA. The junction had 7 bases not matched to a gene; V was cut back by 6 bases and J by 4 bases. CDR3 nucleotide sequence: TGCAGCGTGCTGCAGGGGGCTCTCTATGGCTACACCTTC. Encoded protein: CSVLQGALYGYTF.

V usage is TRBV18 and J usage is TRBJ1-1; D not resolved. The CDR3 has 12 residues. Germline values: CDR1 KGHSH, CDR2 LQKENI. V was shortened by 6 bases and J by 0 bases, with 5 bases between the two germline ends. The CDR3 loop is CASSRLNTEAFF. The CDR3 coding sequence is TGTGCCAGCTCCAGATTGAACACTGAAGCTTTCTTT.

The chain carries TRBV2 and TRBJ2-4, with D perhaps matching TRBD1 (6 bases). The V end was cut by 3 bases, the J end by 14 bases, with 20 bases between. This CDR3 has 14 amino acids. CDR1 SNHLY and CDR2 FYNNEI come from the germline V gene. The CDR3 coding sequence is TGTGCCAGCAGTGATCTTGGATCCCAGGGACAAGAGTACTTC. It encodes CASSDLGSQGQEYF.

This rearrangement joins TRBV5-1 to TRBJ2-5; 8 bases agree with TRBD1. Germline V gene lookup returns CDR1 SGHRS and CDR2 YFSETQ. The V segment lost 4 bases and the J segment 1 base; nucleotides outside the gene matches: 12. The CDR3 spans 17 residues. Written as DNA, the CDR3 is TGCGCCAGCAGCGGAGCCGGGACAGGAAAAGGCCAAGAGACCCAGTACTTC. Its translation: CASSGAGTGKGQETQYF.

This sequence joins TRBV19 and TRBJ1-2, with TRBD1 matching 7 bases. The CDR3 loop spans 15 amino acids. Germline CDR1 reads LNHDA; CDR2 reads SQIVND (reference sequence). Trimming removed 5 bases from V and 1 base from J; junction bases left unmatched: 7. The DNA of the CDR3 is TGTGCCAGTAGTCTAAAGGGACAGATTAACTATGGCTACACCTTC. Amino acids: CASSLKGQINYGYTF. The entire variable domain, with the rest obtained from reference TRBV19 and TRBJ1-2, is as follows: DGGITQSPKYLFRKEGQNVTLSCEQNLNHDAMYWYRQDPGQGLRLIYYSQIVNDFQKGDIAEGYSVSREKKESFPLTVTSAQKNPTAFYLCASSLKGQINYGYTFGSGTRLTVV.

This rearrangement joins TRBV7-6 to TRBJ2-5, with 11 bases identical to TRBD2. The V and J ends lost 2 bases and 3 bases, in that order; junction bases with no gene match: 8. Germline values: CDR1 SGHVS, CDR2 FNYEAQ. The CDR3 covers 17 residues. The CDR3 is CASSLLAGGLPKETQYF. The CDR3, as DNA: TGTGCCAGCAGCTTACTAGCGGGGGGACTCCCAAAAGAGACCCAGTACTTC.

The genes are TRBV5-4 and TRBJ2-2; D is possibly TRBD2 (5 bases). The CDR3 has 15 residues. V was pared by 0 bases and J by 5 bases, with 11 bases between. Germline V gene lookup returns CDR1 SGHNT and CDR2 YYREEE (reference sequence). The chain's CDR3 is CASSLGWEKTGELFF. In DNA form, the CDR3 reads TGTGCCAGCAGCTTGGGGTGGGAGAAAACCGGGGAGCTGTTTTTT.

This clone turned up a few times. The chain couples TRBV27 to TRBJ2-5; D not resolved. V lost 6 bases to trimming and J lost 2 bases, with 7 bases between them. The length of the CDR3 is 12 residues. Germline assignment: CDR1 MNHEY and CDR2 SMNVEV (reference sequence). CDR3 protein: CASRARQETQYF. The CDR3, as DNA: TGTGCCAGCAGGGCAAGACAAGAGACCCAGTACTTC.

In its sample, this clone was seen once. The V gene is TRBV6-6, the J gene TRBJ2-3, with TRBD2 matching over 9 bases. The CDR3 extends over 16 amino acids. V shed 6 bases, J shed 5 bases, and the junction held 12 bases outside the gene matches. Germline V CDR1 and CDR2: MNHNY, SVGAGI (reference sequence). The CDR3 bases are TGTGCCAGCAGCCCCGTGAGCGGGAGGTTCCGAGATACGCAGTATTTT. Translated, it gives CASSPVSGRFRDTQYF.

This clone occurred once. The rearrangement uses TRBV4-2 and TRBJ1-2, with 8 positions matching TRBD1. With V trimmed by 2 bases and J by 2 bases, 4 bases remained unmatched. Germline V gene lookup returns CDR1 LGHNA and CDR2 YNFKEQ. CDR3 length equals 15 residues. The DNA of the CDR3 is TGTGCCAGCAGCCAACTTGGACAGGGAAACTATGGCTACACCTTC. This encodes CASSQLGQGNYGYTF.

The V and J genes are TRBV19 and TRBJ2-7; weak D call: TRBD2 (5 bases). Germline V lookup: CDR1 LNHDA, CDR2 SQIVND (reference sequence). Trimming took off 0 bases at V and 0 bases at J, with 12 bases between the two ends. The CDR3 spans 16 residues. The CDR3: CASSIDPGYSSYEQYF. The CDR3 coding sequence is TGTGCCAGTAGTATAGATCCGGGATACAGCTCCTACGAGCAGTACTTC.

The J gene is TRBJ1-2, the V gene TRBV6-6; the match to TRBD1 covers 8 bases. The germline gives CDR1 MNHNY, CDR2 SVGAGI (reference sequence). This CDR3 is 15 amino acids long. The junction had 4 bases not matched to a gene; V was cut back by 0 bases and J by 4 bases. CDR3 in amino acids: CASSYSPDRVYGYTF. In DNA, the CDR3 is TGTGCCAGCAGTTACTCGCCGGACAGGGTCTATGGCTACACCTTC.

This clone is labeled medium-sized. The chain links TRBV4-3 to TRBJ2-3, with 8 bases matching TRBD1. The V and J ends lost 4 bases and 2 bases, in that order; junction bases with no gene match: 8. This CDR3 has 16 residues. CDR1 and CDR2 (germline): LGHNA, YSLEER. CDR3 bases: TGCGCCAGCAGCCCGACAGGGGAGCACTTCACAGATACGCAGTATTTT. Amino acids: CASSPTGEHFTDTQYF.